The present TCR beta chain was sequenced within a study of regulatory T cells in long-lasting Graves disease. Points from the study as a whole: Preferential use of TRBV28, TRBJ1-2 and TRBJ2-5 was seen in persistent disease. Persistent patients shared 2,741 public clonotypes among themselves. Newly diagnosed patients shared fewer, at around 970.

The CDR3 length is 13 residues. Germline V gene lookup returns CDR1 LNHDA and CDR2 SQIVND (reference sequence). With V trimmed by 10 bases and J by 5 bases, 9 bases remained unmatched. The table lists this clonotype with many counts. Its antigen is undetermined. Construction of TCR beta libraries relied on iRepertoire HTBI primers and on Arm-PCR targeting CDR3 regions. TCRdb redid the calling of the multiplex PCR reads with MiXCR, one entry per CDR3 protein. This sample has under 350,000 distinct CDR3 sequences, with 20% to 25% found just once. Time point indicated: persistent/refractory GD, antithyroid drugs over 5 years with positive TRAb. Researchers made the TCR library from RNA that was extracted from PBMCs.

The sequences come from peripheral blood mononuclear cells (PBMCs), collected when the disease was refractory, from a patient treated with antithyroid drugs. This TCR came from a female donor with Graves disease. The chain carries TRBV19 and TRBJ1-2; the match to TRBD1 covers 8 bases. CDR3 sequence reads: CATGQGDSYGYTF. CDR3 nucleotides: TGTGCCACAGGACAGGGAGACTCTTATGGCTACACCTTC.